Each of the 23 T cell receptor beta chains below was sequenced from the same sample in a study of control samples from healthy donors and cancer patients. Sequencing used immunoSEQ multiplex PCR; TCRdb keeps in-frame clones, though not all of them. The top ten hold under 14% of the sample, which has about 80,000 clones, around 83% seen once. The sequencing input was PBMCs. These receptors came from a man aged 55-75 years with head and neck cancer.

This clone was counted between two and nine times. The V call is TRBV5-6, the J call TRBJ1-1, with D hard to call. The CDR3 runs to 14 residues. Germline CDR1 and CDR2: SGHDT and YYEEEE. V was trimmed by 0 bases and J by 0 bases, leaving 6 bases between them. The CDR3 spells CASSLGWMNTEAFF. CDR3 nucleotides: TGTGCCAGCAGCTTGGGGTGGATGAACACTGAAGCTTTCTTT.

The chain couples TRBV28 to TRBJ2-2, with D unclear. Germline V gives CDR1 MDHEN, CDR2 SYDVKM. V was cut by 3 bases and J by 7 bases, with 15 bases left in between. This CDR3 region has 15 residues. The CDR3 sequence: CASSFVLGLGGELFF. The CDR3 DNA follows: TGTGCCAGCAGTTTCGTTTTGGGTCTCGGCGGGGAGCTGTTTTTT.

The genes are TRBV7-9 and TRBJ2-1; D is uncertain. Between the trimmed V and J ends, which lost 5 bases and 9 bases, there was a span of 14 bases. The CDR3 has 13 amino acids. The germline V gene encodes CDR1 SEHNR and CDR2 FQNEAQ (reference sequence). CDR3 residues: CASSPLSSGEQFF. CDR3 nucleotide sequence: TGTGCCAGCAGCCCGCTATCGTCCGGTGAGCAGTTCTTC.

This clone was observed a handful of times. V gene TRBV5-1 combines with J gene TRBJ1-3, with 8 bases that match TRBD1. V shed 2 bases and J 3 bases; nucleotides not matched to a gene: 4. Germline-derived CDR1 and CDR2 are SGHRS and YFSETQ. The CDR3 sequence is 15 residues long. The CDR3 sequence: CASSLGQGGGNTIYF. The DNA of the CDR3 is TGCGCCAGCAGCTTAGGACAGGGAGGTGGAAACACCATATATTTT.

The rearrangement links TRBV18 to TRBJ2-7; TRBD1 agrees at 9 bases. V was clipped by 2 bases and J by 7 bases; unmatched bases: 6. The CDR3 spans 14 residues. CDR1 is KGHSH and CDR2 is LQKENI in the germline V gene. CDR3 DNA sequence: TGTGCCAGCTCACCAGGGACAGGGATTGGAGAGCAGTACTTC. It specifies CASSPGTGIGEQYF.

V usage is TRBV7-9 and J usage is TRBJ1-5; weak D call: TRBD1 (6 bases). V was pared by 3 bases and J by 1 base, with 10 bases between. This CDR3 spans 15 amino acids. Looked up from germline, CDR1 is SEHNR and CDR2 is FQNEAQ (reference sequence). The chain's CDR3 is CASSFSRGSNQPQHF. CDR3 bases: TGTGCCAGCAGCTTTTCTAGGGGGAGCAATCAGCCCCAGCATTTT.

The chain couples TRBV4-1 to TRBJ2-7; TRBD2 aligns across 14 bases. V was clipped by 4 bases and J by 5 bases; unmatched bases: 13. Germline CDR1 is MGHRA and CDR2 is YSYEKL. The CDR3 has 18 amino acids. CDR3 loop: CASSLKTSGRVGSDEQYF. Here the CDR3 DNA reads TGCGCCAGCAGCCTCAAGACTAGCGGGAGGGTTGGTTCGGACGAGCAGTACTTC.

This chain uses TRBV5-5 with TRBJ2-7; D ambiguous. The CDR3 totals 13 residues. The germline V and J ends were trimmed by 2 bases and 4 bases, with 10 bases remaining between them. CDR1 and CDR2 from the germline V gene are SGHKS and YYEKEE (reference sequence). The CDR3 DNA follows: TGTGCCAGCAGCTTTCTAGGCCCATACGAGCAGTACTTC. It codes for CASSFLGPYEQYF.

The genes are TRBV20-1 and TRBJ1-5; D ambiguous. The CDR3 is made up of 13 amino acids. V was pared by 3 bases and J by 2 bases, with 8 bases between. Germline values: CDR1 DFQATT, CDR2 SNEGSKA (reference sequence). The CDR3 protein is CSASRGGNQPQHF. DNA of the CDR3: TGCAGTGCTAGTCGCGGTGGCAATCAGCCCCAGCATTTT.

The chain combines TRBV20-1 with TRBJ2-1; D is unresolved. V lost 6 bases and J lost 6, with 9 bases in between. This CDR3 contains 11 residues. The germline gives CDR1 DFQATT, CDR2 SNEGSKA (reference sequence). The CDR3 is CSAHVTNEQFF. The DNA for the CDR3 is TGCAGTGCGCATGTAACCAATGAGCAGTTCTTC.

The V gene is TRBV10-3, the J gene TRBJ2-5; no clear D. The CDR3 has 15 amino acids. V dropped 0 bases and J dropped 1 base, with 9 bases sitting between them. CDR1 is ENHRY and CDR2 is SYGVKD in the germline V gene. The CDR3 DNA reads as TGTGCCATCAGTGAGTCGGCAGGCCCCCAAGAGACCCAGTACTTC. As protein: CAISESAGPQETQYF.

The rearrangement links TRBV6-5 to TRBJ1-1; D gene uncertain. V gave up 0 bases and J gave up 0 bases, with 11 bases separating them. Germline lookup yields CDR1 MNHEY and CDR2 SVGAGI. The CDR3 is made up of 16 amino acids. This CDR3 is CASSYSAEGMNTEAFF. Here the CDR3 DNA reads TGTGCCAGCAGTTACTCGGCTGAAGGGATGAACACTGAAGCTTTCTTT.

The gene calls are TRBV27 and TRBJ1-2; D gene ambiguous. CDR3 size: 17 residues. Trimming took off 6 bases at V and 0 bases at J, with 20 bases between the two ends. CDR1 and CDR2 (germline): MNHEY, SMNVEV (reference sequence). This chain's CDR3 is CASSRIGMYSPNYGYTF. CDR3 DNA: TGTGCCAGCAGCCGAATAGGAATGTATTCCCCTAACTATGGCTACACCTTC.

This clone has just one count. This chain links TRBV19 with TRBJ1-5; D is perhaps TRBD1 (5 bases). This CDR3 comprises 17 residues. Germline V gives CDR1 LNHDA, CDR2 SQIVND (reference sequence). The ends were cut back, 7 bases at V and 7 bases at J, with 26 bases in the middle. The CDR3, as DNA: TGTGCCAGTAATTCCGCCGGGGGTCCTCGCCGTGGCCAGCCCCAGCATTTT. It specifies CASNSAGGPRRGQPQHF.

This clone was seen once. The chain recombines TRBV29-1 with TRBJ2-7; the match to TRBD2 covers 10 bases. The CDR3 extends over 13 amino acids. V shed 7 bases and J 7 bases; nucleotides not matched to a gene: 10. Looked up from germline, CDR1 is SQVTM and CDR2 is ANQGSEA. CDR3 in amino acids: CSATSGTPLEQYF. In DNA, the CDR3 is TGCAGCGCCACTAGCGGGACCCCTCTGGAGCAGTACTTC.

The chain couples TRBV5-4 to TRBJ1-2; 9 bases line up with TRBD1. This CDR3 contains 14 residues. Per germline, CDR1 SGHNT and CDR2 YYREEE (reference sequence). The ends lost 4 bases at V and 4 bases at J; junction bases unmatched: 5. CDR3 residues: CASSPRGQGYGYTF. The DNA of the CDR3 is TGTGCCAGCAGCCCGCGGGGACAGGGCTATGGCTACACCTTC.

The rearrangement uses TRBV18 and TRBJ1-4; TRBD1 matches 9 bases. V was clipped by 4 bases and J by 0 bases; unmatched bases: 12. The CDR3 consists of 19 residues. CDR1 and CDR2 from the germline V gene are KGHSH and LQKENI. The DNA for the CDR3 is TGTGCCAGCTCACGGTTTACTCCGGGACAGGGTGCAACTAATGAAAAACTGTTTTTT. This gives the protein CASSRFTPGQGATNEKLFF.

This rearrangement joins TRBV14 to TRBJ2-7; TRBD1 agrees at 9 bases. With 5 bases clipped from V and 2 bases from J, the junction kept 7 bases outside the gene matches. In germline, CDR1 is SGHDN, CDR2 FVKESK. The CDR3 is 15 residues long. The CDR3 loop reads CASSIHRDRAYEQYF. CDR3 sequence (DNA): TGTGCCAGCAGCATTCACCGGGACAGGGCCTACGAGCAGTACTTC.

The genes are TRBV5-1 and TRBJ2-5, with 9 bases matching TRBD2. V was clipped by 4 bases and J by 1 base; unmatched bases: 11. This CDR3 region has 17 residues. The germline gives CDR1 SGHRS, CDR2 YFSETQ. CDR3 in amino acids: CASSLTKTTSGQETQYF. The CDR3 nucleotides read TGCGCCAGCAGCCTGACGAAAACGACTAGCGGCCAAGAGACCCAGTACTTC. The whole variable domain, filled in from reference TRBV5-1 and TRBJ2-5, reads KAGVTQTPRYLIKTRGQQVTLSCSPISGHRSVSWYQQTPGQGLQFLFEYFSETQRNKGNFPGRFSGRQFSNSRSEMNVSTLELGDSALYLCASSLTKTTSGQETQYFGPGTRLLVL.

The J gene is TRBJ1-4, the V gene TRBV28, with D unresolved. Germline V gene lookup returns CDR1 MDHEN and CDR2 SYDVKM. V lost 7 bases and J lost 8, with 26 bases in between. The CDR3 loop spans 17 amino acids. In DNA form, the CDR3 reads TGTGCCAGCACCCCTGCGAGAGGCGCGGTAGGTTCGGAAAAACTGTTTTTT. Translated: CASTPARGAVGSEKLFF.

This rearrangement joins TRBV29-1 to TRBJ2-3, with D tentatively TRBD1 or TRBD2 (7 bases each). CDR1 and CDR2 (germline): SQVTM, ANQGSEA. This CDR3 has 13 amino acids. The V end was cut by 7 bases, the J end by 5 bases, with 16 bases between. DNA for the CDR3: TGCAGCGCCCAGGGGGGGGGTGGAGATACGCAGTATTTT. Its protein product is CSAQGGGGDTQYF.

The V gene is TRBV13, the J gene TRBJ2-1; 12 bases map to TRBD2. After removal of 3 bases from V and 4 bases from J, the junction contained 7 bases not matched to a gene. The V gene's germline CDR1 is PRHDT and CDR2 FYEKMQ (reference sequence). This CDR3 comprises 17 residues. The CDR3 protein is CASSFGLAGSSYNEQFF. DNA for the CDR3: TGTGCCAGCAGCTTTGGACTAGCGGGAAGTTCGTACAATGAGCAGTTCTTC.

The J gene is TRBJ1-2, the V gene TRBV18; D gene uncertain. CDR1 and CDR2 (germline): KGHSH, LQKENI. Between the trimmed V and J ends, which lost 0 bases and 5 bases, there was a span of 10 bases. This CDR3 contains 14 residues. The CDR3 is CASSPPSTKYGYTF. The CDR3, as DNA: TGTGCCAGCTCACCACCTTCTACAAAATATGGCTACACCTTC.